The rows below give T cell receptor beta chains drawn from one sample of a study of shared clonotypes between healthy human individuals. The data were produced by immunoSEQ multiplex PCR, yet TCRdb's version contains in-frame clones alone and is incomplete. The sample lists about half a million clones; almost 80% were seen once. The sample was PBMCs. The receptors come from a woman between 40 and 50 years old in good health. Some clones in this sample may be carry-over from other donors' samples. The CDR3 runs from the conserved cysteine through the conserved F or W. Each record gives: V gene, clone size, J gene, D gene, CDR3 protein, CDR3 DNA. D genes are given only for firm matches. Some rows mark clone size as missing; the rest say once, few, many or name a class of expanded clone.

TRBV20-1,NA,TRBJ1-1,NA,CSASTGTEAFF,TGCAGTGCTAGTACGGGCACTGAAGCTTTCTTT
TRBV4-1,NA,TRBJ2-3,TRBD2,CASGLAVSTDTQYF,TGCGCCAGCGGGCTAGCGGTTAGCACAGATACGCAGTATTTT
TRBV5-1,NA,TRBJ2-2,NA,CASRDPNTGELFF,TGCGCCAGCCGGGATCCTAACACCGGGGAGCTGTTTTTT
TRBV5-6,NA,TRBJ2-5,NA,CASSNRVAETQYF,TGTGCCAGCAGTAACAGGGTGGCAGAGACCCAGTACTTC
TRBV19,once,TRBJ2-7,TRBD1,CASSPVGQGTTYEQYF,TGTGCCAGTAGTCCCGTGGGACAGGGAACGACCTACGAGCAGTACTTC
TRBV10-1,NA,TRBJ2-1,TRBD2,CASSRSGRYNEQFF,TGCGCCAGCAGTCGTAGCGGGAGGTACAATGAGCAGTTCTTC
TRBV6-1,NA,TRBJ1-5,NA,CASSGQLNSNQPQHF,TGTGCCAGCAGTGGGCAGCTTAATAGCAATCAGCCCCAGCATTTT
TRBV7-8,NA,TRBJ1-5,TRBD1,CASSLVAGGSSNQPQHF,TGTGCCAGCAGCTTAGTAGCAGGGGGCAGTAGCAATCAGCCCCAGCATTTT
TRBV6-5,NA,TRBJ1-5,NA,CATARDSNQPQHF,TGTGCCACTGCCAGGGATAGCAATCAGCCCCAGCATTTT
TRBV28,NA,TRBJ2-2,TRBD2,CASSFAGAGELFF,TGTGCCAGCAGTTTCGCGGGGGCCGGGGAGCTGTTTTTT
TRBV6-5,NA,TRBJ2-7,NA,CASGRDTYEQYF,TGTGCCAGCGGCCGGGACACCTACGAGCAGTACTTC
TRBV18,NA,TRBJ2-2,TRBD1,CASSPRQGVTGELFF,TGTGCCAGCTCACCCCGACAGGGTGTCACCGGGGAGCTGTTTTTT
TRBV7-2,NA,TRBJ2-5,TRBD1,CASSNHRGSSETQYF,TGTGCCAGCAGCAACCACAGGGGGTCTTCGGAGACCCAGTACTTC
TRBV29-1,once,TRBJ2-5,NA,CSVEKGRHDQETQYF,TGCAGCGTTGAAAAGGGGAGGCACGACCAAGAGACCCAGTACTTC
TRBV28,once,TRBJ1-1,NA,CASNRVDSEAFF,TGTGCCAGCAACAGGGTGGATAGCGAAGCTTTCTTT
TRBV5-5,NA,TRBJ1-5,TRBD1,CASSSGTGSVQPQHF,TGTGCCAGCAGTTCCGGGACAGGGTCGGTTCAGCCCCAGCATTTT
TRBV5-8,NA,TRBJ2-1,TRBD2,CASSLDGLAGGYEQFF,TGTGCCAGCAGCTTGGATGGACTAGCGGGAGGTTATGAGCAGTTCTTC
TRBV5-4,few,TRBJ2-3,NA,CASSLALAAGYGDTQYF,TGTGCCAGCAGCTTGGCCTTGGCCGCTGGGTATGGAGATACGCAGTATTTT
TRBV11-2,NA,TRBJ2-7,NA,CASSLAGVRYEQYF,TGTGCCAGCAGCTTAGCAGGGGTCCGCTACGAGCAGTACTTC
TRBV10-3,NA,TRBJ2-3,NA,CAISDSISTDTQYF,TGTGCCATCAGCGACTCGATCAGCACAGATACGCAGTATTTT
TRBV15,NA,TRBJ1-1,NA,CATSRDRIMNTEAFF,TGTGCCACCAGCAGAGATCGGATCATGAACACTGAAGCTTTCTTT
TRBV7-2,NA,TRBJ1-2,NA,CASSWAEYGYTF,TGTGCCAGCAGCTGGGCGGAATATGGCTACACCTTC
TRBV6-4,once,TRBJ2-2,NA,CASSDSIREAGELFF,TGTGCCAGCAGTGACTCGATACGGGAAGCCGGGGAGCTGTTTTTT
TRBV10-3,few,TRBJ2-1,NA,CAITGESYNEQFF,TGTGCCATCACGGGGGAATCCTACAATGAGCAGTTCTTC
TRBV11-1,once,TRBJ2-5,NA,CASSLAGGLETQYF,TGTGCCAGCAGCTTAGCCGGGGGGCTGGAGACCCAGTACTTC
TRBV2,few,TRBJ2-1,NA,CASREGSGEQFF,TGTGCCAGCAGGGAAGGTAGCGGTGAGCAGTTCTTC
TRBV6-1,NA,TRBJ1-1,TRBD1,CASSPRDRGGAFF,TGTGCCAGCAGCCCCCGGGACAGGGGGGGAGCTTTCTTT
TRBV19,once,TRBJ2-3,TRBD1,CASSIIGTASTDTQYF,TGTGCCAGTAGTATAATAGGGACAGCCAGCACAGATACGCAGTATTTT
TRBV19,few,TRBJ2-3,NA,CASSIVGQPKDTQYF,TGTGCCAGTAGTATAGTAGGACAGCCCAAAGATACGCAGTATTTT
TRBV6-1,once,TRBJ2-3,NA,CASSVSNTPTNTQYF,TGTGCCAGCAGTGTCTCCAACACGCCGACCAATACGCAGTATTTT
TRBV6-1,few,TRBJ1-5,TRBD1,CASRTGTGVRQPQHF,TGTGCCAGCCGAACCGGGACAGGGGTTCGTCAGCCCCAGCATTTT
TRBV6-1,once,TRBJ2-1,NA,CASSEEFAGSYNEQFF,TGTGCCAGCAGTGAAGAGTTCGCGGGAAGCTACAATGAGCAGTTCTTC
TRBV19,NA,TRBJ1-1,NA,CASSSTRDTEAFF,TGTGCCAGTAGTTCTACTAGGGACACTGAAGCTTTCTTT
TRBV10-3,NA,TRBJ1-2,NA,CAVSGTGNFINYGYTF,TGTGCCGTCAGTGGCACAGGGAACTTTATTAACTATGGCTACACCTTC
TRBV11-3,NA,TRBJ2-7,TRBD2,CASSPRGTSYEQYF,TGTGCCAGCAGCCCCCGGGGGACTAGTTACGAGCAGTACTTC
TRBV2,NA,TRBJ2-7,TRBD1,CASKLALGTGVGEQYF,TGTGCCAGCAAGTTAGCACTCGGGACAGGGGTAGGGGAGCAGTACTTC
TRBV5-1,NA,TRBJ2-7,TRBD2,CASNSGGLAGVGEQYF,TGCGCCAGCAATTCGGGCGGACTAGCGGGAGTGGGCGAGCAGTACTTC
TRBV28,once,TRBJ1-2,TRBD1,CASRLETGSYGYTF,TGTGCCAGCAGGCTCGAGACAGGGAGCTATGGCTACACCTTC
TRBV28,NA,TRBJ1-2,NA,CASRVGKDYGYTF,TGTGCCAGCAGAGTGGGGAAGGACTATGGCTACACCTTC
TRBV4-3,NA,TRBJ2-3,NA,CASSQVGRGDFSTDTQYF,TGCGCCAGCAGCCAAGTTGGCAGGGGGGATTTTAGCACAGATACGCAGTATTTT
TRBV19,NA,TRBJ2-1,NA,CASSTRDEQFF,TGTGCCAGTAGTACTAGGGATGAGCAGTTCTTC
TRBV7-9,many,TRBJ2-1,NA,CASSPAQRGVSDEQFF,TGTGCCAGCAGCCCGGCCCAGAGGGGGGTATCGGATGAGCAGTTCTTC
TRBV4-2,once,TRBJ1-2,NA,CASSSRTAGYTF,TGTGCCAGCAGCTCGCGGACAGCTGGCTACACCTTC
TRBV6-5,NA,TRBJ2-1,TRBD2,CASSYSNLAGGVGQFF,TGTGCCAGCAGTTACTCGAACCTAGCGGGAGGTGTCGGGCAGTTCTTC